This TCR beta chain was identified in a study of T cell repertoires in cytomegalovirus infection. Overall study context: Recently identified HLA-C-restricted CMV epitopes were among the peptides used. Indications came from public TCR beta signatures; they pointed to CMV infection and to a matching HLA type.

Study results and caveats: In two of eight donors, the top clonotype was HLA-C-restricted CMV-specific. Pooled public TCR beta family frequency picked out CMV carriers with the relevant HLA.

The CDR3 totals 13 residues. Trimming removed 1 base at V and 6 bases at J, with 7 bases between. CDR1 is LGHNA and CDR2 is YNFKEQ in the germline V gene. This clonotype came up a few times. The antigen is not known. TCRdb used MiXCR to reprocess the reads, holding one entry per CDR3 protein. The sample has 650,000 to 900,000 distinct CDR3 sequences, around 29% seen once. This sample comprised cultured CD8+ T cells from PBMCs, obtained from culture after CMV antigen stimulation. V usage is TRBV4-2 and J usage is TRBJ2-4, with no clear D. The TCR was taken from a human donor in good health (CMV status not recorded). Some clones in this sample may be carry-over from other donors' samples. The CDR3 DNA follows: TGTGCCAGCAGCCAAGTACAGCTAAACATTCAGTACTTC. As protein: CASSQVQLNIQYF.